A single sample gave rise to the 20 T cell receptor beta chains below, sequenced in a study of blood T cell repertoires in COVID-19. Sequencing used immunoSEQ multiplex PCR; TCRdb keeps in-frame clones, though not all of them. This sample has 380,000 or so clones; about 88% occur once, and the top ten carry 7.1%. Sequencing was carried out using peripheral blood. These receptors all come from a woman in her fifties or sixties with COVID-19, enrolled during active disease.

V usage is TRBV24-1 and J usage is TRBJ2-2; weak D call: TRBD2 (5 bases). The CDR3 sequence is 16 residues long. CDR1 and CDR2 (germline): KGHDR, SFDVKD. The ends were cut back, 2 bases at V and 7 bases at J, with 16 bases in the middle. CDR3 in DNA: TGTGCCACCAGTGATTCGAAATCGGGGTCGGTCGGGGAGCTGTTTTTT. Its protein is CATSDSKSGSVGELFF.

For the CDR3, the DNA is TGTGCCAGCAGTTACCTGGGAGGATTTCAAGAGACCCAGTACTTC. This gives the protein CASSYLGGFQETQYF. This chain connects TRBV6-2 or TRBV6-3 to TRBJ2-5; possible D gene TRBD2, 6 bases. The CDR3 covers 15 residues. Trimming took 2 bases from V and 2 from J, leaving 12 bases between them. Germline lookup yields CDR1 MNHEY and CDR2 SVGEGT.

The V gene is TRBV7-3, the J gene TRBJ2-3; D possibly corresponds to TRBD2 (6 bases). This CDR3 spans 13 amino acids. Germline V lookup: CDR1 SGHTA, CDR2 FQGTGA. V lost 5 bases to trimming and J lost 3 bases, with 9 bases between them. In DNA, the CDR3 is TGTGCCAGCAGCCGCGGGGAGACAGATACGCAGTATTTT. This gives the protein CASSRGETDTQYF. Using reference TRBV7-3 and TRBJ2-3 for the parts outside the CDR3, the full variable domain is GAGVSQTPSNKVTEKGKYVELRCDPISGHTALYWYRQSLGQGPEFLIYFQGTGAADDSGLPNDRFFAVRPEGSVSTLKIQRTERGDSAVYLCASSRGETDTQYFGPGTRLTVL.

This clone is a singleton in its sample. This chain connects TRBV2 to TRBJ2-2, with 7 bases matching TRBD1. V lost 6 bases to trimming and J lost 5 bases; unmatched junction nucleotides: 6. In germline, CDR1 is SNHLY, CDR2 FYNNEI. The CDR3 contains 14 residues. The CDR3 DNA reads TGTGCCAGCAGCAGACAGGGAAATACCGGGGAGCTGTTTTTT. It is translated as CASSRQGNTGELFF.

The chain carries TRBV5-4 and TRBJ2-3; 9 bases agree with TRBD2. The CDR3 consists of 16 residues. V lost 0 bases and J lost 2; bases outside the gene matches: 4. Germline lookup yields CDR1 SGHNT and CDR2 YYREEE (reference sequence). CDR3 sequence (DNA): TGTGCCAGCAGCTTGGCTCTAGCGGGGTTCACAGATACGCAGTATTTT. It is translated as CASSLALAGFTDTQYF. The whole variable domain, remainder taken from reference TRBV5-4 and TRBJ2-3, is ETGVTQSPTHLIKTRGQQVTLRCSSQSGHNTVSWYQQALGQGPQFIFQYYREEENGRGNFPPRFSGLQFPNYSSELNVNALELDDSALYLCASSLALAGFTDTQYFGPGTRLTVL.

A note on this clone: Other DNA sequences from this sample encode an identical CDR3 as well. This chain links TRBV19 with TRBJ2-7; 7 bases align to TRBD1. The ends lost 6 bases at V and 1 base at J; junction bases unmatched: 6. The CDR3 contains 14 residues. Germline lookup yields CDR1 LNHDA and CDR2 SQIVND (reference sequence). The CDR3 spells CASSPTGSSYEQYF. As DNA, the CDR3 is TGTGCCAGTAGCCCGACAGGGTCGTCCTACGAGCAGTACTTC.

This clone was detected once. The gene calls are TRBV3-1 (or the pseudogene TRBV3-2) and TRBJ1-6; D is unclear. Trimming stripped 0 bases from V and 0 bases from J, with 12 bases between. The CDR3 sequence is 18 residues long. Germline values: CDR1 LGHDT, CDR2 YNNKEL (reference sequence). This chain's CDR3 is CASSQDVDSSSYNSPLHF. The CDR3 coding sequence is TGTGCCAGCAGCCAAGATGTTGACTCGAGCTCCTATAATTCACCCCTCCACTTT.

This rearrangement joins TRBV24-1 to TRBJ2-5; TRBD1 agrees at 7 bases. The CDR3 is 16 amino acids. V shed 5 bases and J 0 bases; nucleotides not matched to a gene: 8. Germline V gives CDR1 KGHDR, CDR2 SFDVKD. The CDR3 reads CATSARTGADQETQYF. The CDR3, as DNA: TGTGCCACCAGTGCTAGAACAGGGGCGGACCAAGAGACCCAGTACTTC.

The gene calls are TRBV5-1 and TRBJ2-7, with D perhaps TRBD1 (6 bases). The V gene's germline CDR1 is SGHRS and CDR2 YFSETQ. Trimming removed 4 bases from V and 2 bases from J, with 10 bases in between. This CDR3 region has 13 residues. CDR3 amino acids: CASSIDRPYEQYF. The CDR3 nucleotides are TGCGCCAGCAGCATCGACAGGCCCTACGAGCAGTACTTC.

V is TRBV5-1 and J is TRBJ1-4, with 11 bases lining up with TRBD1. The CDR3 has 15 amino acids. Per germline, CDR1 SGHRS and CDR2 YFSETQ. V was clipped by 7 bases and J by 8 bases; unmatched bases: 10. CDR3 loop: CASATGQGAGEKLFF. In DNA, the CDR3 is TGCGCCAGCGCTACCGGACAGGGGGCGGGCGAAAAACTGTTTTTT.

The chain carries TRBV11-1 and TRBJ2-5; D remains ambiguous. The CDR3 length is 14 residues. V lost 5 bases, J lost 5 bases, and 15 bases lay in between. Germline CDR1 and CDR2: SGHAT and FQDESV (reference sequence). The CDR3 loop is CASSPPEVLETQYF. CDR3 bases: TGTGCCAGCAGCCCCCCTGAGGTCCTCGAGACCCAGTACTTC. Full variable domain (rest looked up from reference TRBV11-1 and TRBJ2-5): EAEVAQSPRYKITEKSQAVAFWCDPISGHATLYWYRQILGQGPELLVQFQDESVVDDSQLPKDRFSAERLKGVDSTLKIQPAELGDSAMYLCASSPPEVLETQYFGPGTRLLVL.

The chain carries TRBV11-2 and TRBJ2-2, with D perhaps matching TRBD1 (6 bases). Germline V gene data show CDR1 as SGHAT and CDR2 as FQNNGV. This CDR3 is built from 16 residues. Deletions cut 1 base from V and 1 base from J, with 10 bases between. The CDR3 is CASSLVGRGNTGELFF. Here the CDR3 DNA reads TGTGCCAGCAGCTTAGTGGGCAGGGGGAACACCGGGGAGCTGTTTTTT.

DNA for the CDR3: TGTGCCACCGGACCTCGGGGTCAGCCCCAGCATTTT. Its translation is CATGPRGQPQHF. This rearrangement joins TRBV12-3 or TRBV12-4 to TRBJ1-5; no reliable D call. V was cut by 10 bases and J by 6 bases, with 13 bases left in between. This CDR3 is 12 amino acids long.

J is TRBJ2-2 and V is TRBV9; 10 nucleotides align to TRBD1. The V segment lost 4 bases and the J segment 6 bases; nucleotides outside the gene matches: 12. Germline-derived CDR1 and CDR2 are SGDLS and YYNGEE. The CDR3 totals 17 residues. The CDR3 reads CASSINRDRGWSGELFF. CDR3 DNA sequence: TGTGCCAGCAGCATAAACCGGGACAGGGGATGGTCCGGGGAGCTGTTTTTT.

The chain recombines TRBV5-4 with TRBJ1-2, with D perhaps matching TRBD1 (5 bases). Per germline, CDR1 SGHNT and CDR2 YYREEE (reference sequence). V was cut by 2 bases and J by 0 bases, with 11 bases left in between. This CDR3 contains 15 residues. The CDR3 loop reads CASSFFSTANYGYTF. The CDR3 region has the DNA TGTGCCAGCAGCTTTTTCTCGACAGCTAACTATGGCTACACCTTC.

The rearrangement uses TRBV6-6 and TRBJ2-3, with D possibly matching TRBD2 (6 bases). CDR3 length: 16 residues. Between the trimmed V and J ends, which lost 2 bases and 6 bases, there was a span of 18 bases. Germline V gene lookup returns CDR1 MNHNY and CDR2 SVGAGI (reference sequence). CDR3 sequence (DNA): TGTGCCAGCAGTTACCCGGAGGACGGGGGAACGGATACGCAGTATTTT. Amino acids: CASSYPEDGGTDTQYF.

CDR3 sequence reads: CASSTDRANYGYTF. The CDR3 nucleotides read TGTGCCAGCAGCACGGACAGGGCGAACTATGGCTACACCTTC. This chain links TRBV27 with TRBJ1-2, with TRBD1 identical over 8 bases. The CDR3 is 14 residues long. V shed 6 bases and J 2 bases; nucleotides not matched to a gene: 5. The germline V gene encodes CDR1 MNHEY and CDR2 SMNVEV (reference sequence).

The gene calls are TRBV7-9 and TRBJ2-1; 10 bases line up with TRBD2. The CDR3 contains 18 residues. Germline lookup yields CDR1 SEHNR and CDR2 FQNEAQ (reference sequence). J lost 5 bases, V lost 0 bases, and 10 bases had no gene match. The CDR3 protein is CASSLALAGDKLDNEQFF. In DNA, the CDR3 is TGTGCCAGCAGCTTAGCCCTAGCGGGGGACAAGCTCGACAATGAGCAGTTCTTC.

V usage is TRBV7-2 and J usage is TRBJ1-6; D not certain. In germline, CDR1 is SGHTA, CDR2 FQGNSA. CDR3 length equals 13 residues. Trimming stripped 6 bases from V and 7 bases from J, with 10 bases between. For the CDR3, the DNA is TGTGCCAGCAGGGACGGGATGAATTCACCCCTCCACTTT. Translating gives CASRDGMNSPLHF.

The chain has TRBV7-9 and TRBJ2-7, with D perhaps matching TRBD2 (7 bases). The germline V gene has CDR1 SEHNR and CDR2 FQNEAQ (reference sequence). The CDR3 has 15 amino acids. The V end lost 1 base, the J end lost 1 base, and 11 bases lay between the germline ends. The CDR3 spells CASSLVAGASYEQYF. The DNA of the CDR3 is TGTGCCAGCAGCTTAGTTGCGGGGGCATCCTACGAGCAGTACTTC.